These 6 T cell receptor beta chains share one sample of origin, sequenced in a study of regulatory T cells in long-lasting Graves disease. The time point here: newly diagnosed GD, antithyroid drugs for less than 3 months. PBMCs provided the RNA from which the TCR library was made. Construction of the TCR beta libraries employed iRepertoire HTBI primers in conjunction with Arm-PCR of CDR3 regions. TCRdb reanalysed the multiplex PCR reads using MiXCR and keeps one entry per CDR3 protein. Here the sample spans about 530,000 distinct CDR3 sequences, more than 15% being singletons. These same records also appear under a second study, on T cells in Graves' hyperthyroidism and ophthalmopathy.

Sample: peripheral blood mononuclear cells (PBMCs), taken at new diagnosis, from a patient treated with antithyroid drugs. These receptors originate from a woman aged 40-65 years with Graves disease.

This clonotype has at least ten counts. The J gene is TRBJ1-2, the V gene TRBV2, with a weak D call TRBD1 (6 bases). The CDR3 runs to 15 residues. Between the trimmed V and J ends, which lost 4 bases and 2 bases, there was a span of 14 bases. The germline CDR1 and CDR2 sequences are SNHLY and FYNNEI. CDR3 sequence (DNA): TGTGCCAGCAGTGGAGGGGGGGGAGGCAACTATGGCTACACCTTC. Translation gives CASSGGGGGNYGYTF.

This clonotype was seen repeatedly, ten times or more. CDR3 sequence: CASSQQTSSYNEQFF. CDR3 DNA: TGTGCCAGCAGCCAACAGACTAGCTCCTACAATGAGCAGTTCTTC. V is TRBV4-2 and J is TRBJ2-1; weak D call: TRBD2 (6 bases). The CDR3 is made up of 15 amino acids. The ends were cut back, 2 bases at V and 0 bases at J, with 8 bases in the middle. Looked up from germline, CDR1 is LGHNA and CDR2 is YNFKEQ.

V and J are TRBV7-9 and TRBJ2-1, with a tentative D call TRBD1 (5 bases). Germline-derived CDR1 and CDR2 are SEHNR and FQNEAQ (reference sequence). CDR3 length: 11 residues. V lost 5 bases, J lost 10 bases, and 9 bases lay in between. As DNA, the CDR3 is TGTGCCAGCAGCCCAGGACAAGAGCAGTTCTTC. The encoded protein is CASSPGQEQFF.

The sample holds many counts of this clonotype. CDR3 sequence: CASNPTGLTDTQYF. CDR3 bases: TGTGCCAGCAACCCGACAGGGCTGACAGATACGCAGTATTTT. The rearrangement joins TRBV2 to TRBJ2-3, with 7 bases matching TRBD1. J lost 3 bases, V lost 7 bases, and 7 bases had no gene match. Germline CDR1 SNHLY, CDR2 FYNNEI. CDR3 size: 14 residues.

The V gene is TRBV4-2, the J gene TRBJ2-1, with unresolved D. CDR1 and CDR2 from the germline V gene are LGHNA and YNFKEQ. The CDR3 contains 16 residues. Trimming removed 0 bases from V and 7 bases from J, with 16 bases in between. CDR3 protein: CASSQDELGFNNEQFF. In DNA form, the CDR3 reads TGTGCCAGCAGCCAAGACGAACTGGGTTTTAATAATGAGCAGTTCTTC.

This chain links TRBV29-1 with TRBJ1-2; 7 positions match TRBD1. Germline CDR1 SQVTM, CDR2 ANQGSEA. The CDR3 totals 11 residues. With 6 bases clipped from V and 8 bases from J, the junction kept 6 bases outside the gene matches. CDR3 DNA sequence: TGCAGCGTGCAGACAGGGTTGGGCTACACCTTC. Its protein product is CSVQTGLGYTF.